Following are 31 T cell receptor beta chains from one sample sequenced in a study of blood T cell repertoires in COVID-19. The table came from immunoSEQ multiplex PCR; TCRdb's copy has only in-frame clones and leaves some out. The repertoire holds around 140,000 clones, with over 70% as singletons. The sequenced sample consisted of peripheral blood. The receptors were sampled from a man between 50 and 59 years old with active COVID-19.

V is TRBV18 and J is TRBJ1-6; D gene ambiguous. The germline CDR1 and CDR2 sequences are KGHSH and LQKENI. V lost 3 bases, J lost 0 bases, and 9 bases lay in between. The CDR3 spans 16 residues. CDR3 nucleotide sequence: TGTGCCAGCTCACCCTGGTCCAGCTCCTATAATTCACCCCTCCACTTT. Translated, it gives CASSPWSSSYNSPLHF.

V and J are TRBV19 and TRBJ1-5; D gene ambiguous. The germline CDR1 and CDR2 sequences are LNHDA and SQIVND (reference sequence). The CDR3 is made up of 13 amino acids. With 5 bases removed from V and 6 bases from J, the gap between germline ends came to 11 bases. DNA for the CDR3: TGTGCCAGTAGTGGAACAGTCTCTCAGCCCCAGCATTTT. It encodes CASSGTVSQPQHF.

The chain links TRBV7-5 to TRBJ1-6. TRBV7-5 has pseudogene status. This CDR3 region has 15 residues. CDR3 sequence reads: CARSVLWGARSPLHF. In DNA, the CDR3 is TGTGCCAGAAGCGTCTTATGGGGAGCGAGATCACCCCTCCACTTT.

This clone was detected a few times. The gene calls are TRBV30 and TRBJ2-4; 10 bases fit TRBD2. Germline V gene lookup returns CDR1 GTSNPN and CDR2 SVGIG (reference sequence). J gave up 6 bases and V 2 bases, and 4 bases lay outside the gene matches. CDR3 length equals 14 residues. CDR3 region: CAWSIERGGNIQYF. For the CDR3, the DNA is TGTGCCTGGAGTATCGAGCGGGGGGGAAACATTCAGTACTTC.

The chain has TRBV29-1 and TRBJ2-7; 7 nucleotides match TRBD1. V was pared by 6 bases and J by 6 bases, with 8 bases of the junction left unmatched. The V gene's germline CDR1 is SQVTM and CDR2 ANQGSEA. This CDR3 has 12 residues. In DNA, the CDR3 is TGCAGCGTATTGGACAGGCATACCGAGCAGTACTTC. Amino acids: CSVLDRHTEQYF.

The chain links TRBV19 to TRBJ2-3; 11 nucleotides agree with TRBD2. Trimming took 5 bases from V and 5 from J; bases not matched to a gene: 6. The CDR3 has 15 amino acids. Germline V gene data show CDR1 as LNHDA and CDR2 as SQIVND (reference sequence). DNA of the CDR3: TGTGCCAGTAGTTCTAGCGGGGGGCGTGGAGATACGCAGTATTTT. Encoded protein: CASSSSGGRGDTQYF.

In its sample, this clone was seen once. This rearrangement joins TRBV7-9 to TRBJ2-1; TRBD2 agrees at 11 bases. J lost 4 bases, V lost 2 bases, and 7 bases had no gene match. Germline values: CDR1 SEHNR, CDR2 FQNEAQ (reference sequence). The CDR3 extends over 17 amino acids. CDR3 coding DNA: TGTGCCAGCAGCTTAAATCTGGGACTAGCGGAGTACAATGAGCAGTTCTTC. This encodes CASSLNLGLAEYNEQFF.

This chain connects TRBV18 to TRBJ2-2, with 7 bases aligning to TRBD1. CDR1 KGHSH and CDR2 LQKENI come from the germline V gene. J lost 5 bases, V lost 3 bases, and 6 bases had no gene match. The CDR3 runs to 15 residues. Here the CDR3 DNA reads TGTGCCAGCTCACCGCGGCAGGGGGATACCGGGGAGCTGTTTTTT. This encodes CASSPRQGDTGELFF.

V usage is TRBV6-6 and J usage is TRBJ1-2, with 7 bases aligning to TRBD1. Germline CDR1 MNHNY, CDR2 SVGAGI (reference sequence). Trimming took 9 bases from V and 6 from J; bases not matched to a gene: 13. This CDR3 region has 14 residues. CDR3 bases: TGTGCCAGTAGGACAGGTGCGAGGGGGAATGGCTACACCTTC. Protein: CASRTGARGNGYTF.

This clone was detected once. V gene TRBV28 combines with J gene TRBJ1-6, with 9 bases that match TRBD1. V trimming: 6 bases; J trimming: 7 bases; junction bases outside the gene matches: 7. The length of the CDR3 is 15 residues. Germline V gene lookup returns CDR1 MDHEN and CDR2 SYDVKM. The CDR3 DNA sequence: TGTGCCAGCAGCCCCCGGGACAGGGTCAATTCACCCCTCCACTTT. It is translated as CASSPRDRVNSPLHF.

This clone was counted a single time. The CDR3 sequence is CASSVDVPRAIYEQYF. In nucleotides, the CDR3 is TGTGCCAGCAGCGTAGATGTTCCGCGGGCGATCTACGAGCAGTACTTC. The rearrangement joins TRBV9 to TRBJ2-7; maybe TRBD2 (5 bases). Trimming shortened V by 0 bases and J by 3 bases, and 16 bases separated the two germline ends. Germline V lookup: CDR1 SGDLS, CDR2 YYNGEE. This CDR3 comprises 16 residues.

This chain connects TRBV6-5 to TRBJ1-6, with D unclear. This CDR3 has 15 residues. The V and J ends lost 5 bases and 4 bases respectively, with 12 bases between them. CDR1 and CDR2 from the germline V gene are MNHEY and SVGAGI. The DNA for the CDR3 is TGTGCCAGCAGTCTCTCCAGTGGTTATAATTCACCCCTCCACTTT. This translates into CASSLSSGYNSPLHF.

This clone was observed at least ten times. The chain recombines TRBV11-2 with TRBJ2-7; 8 nucleotides agree with TRBD2. Germline CDR1 SGHAT, CDR2 FQNNGV. The V gene end was trimmed by 2 bases and the J gene end by 2 bases; junction bases not matched to a gene: 2. This CDR3 is built from 14 residues. CDR3 in amino acids: CASSLTAGAYEQYF. DNA of the CDR3: TGTGCCAGCAGCTTAACAGCGGGGGCCTACGAGCAGTACTTC. The variable domain in full, completed from reference TRBV11-2 and TRBJ2-7, reads EAGVAQSPRYKIIEKRQSVAFWCNPISGHATLYWYQQILGQGPKLLIQFQNNGVVDDSQLPKDRFSAERLKGVDSTLKIQPAKLEDSAVYLCASSLTAGAYEQYFGPGTRLTVT.

This chain's CDR3 is CASSRPTGTGTGELFF. The DNA for the CDR3 is TGTGCCAGCTCACGTCCTACCGGGACAGGCACCGGGGAGCTGTTTTTT. The rearrangement links TRBV18 to TRBJ2-2; 8 nucleotides agree with TRBD1. The germline V gene encodes CDR1 KGHSH and CDR2 LQKENI. V gave up 4 bases and J gave up 4 bases; unmatched junction bases: 8. The CDR3 consists of 16 residues.

The chain links TRBV30 to TRBJ1-1; TRBD1 matches 7 bases. The ends lost 2 bases at V and 4 bases at J; junction bases unmatched: 7. This CDR3 is 14 amino acids long. Germline V lookup: CDR1 GTSNPN, CDR2 SVGIG (reference sequence). The CDR3 nucleotides read TGTGCCTGGAGTATACACAGGGGATCCACTGAAGCTTTCTTT. As protein: CAWSIHRGSTEAFF.

V is TRBV5-1 and J is TRBJ2-7; D is perhaps TRBD2 (6 bases). Germline CDR1 is SGHRS and CDR2 is YFSETQ. The V and J ends lost 4 bases and 0 bases respectively, with 11 bases between them. The CDR3 loop spans 14 amino acids. The CDR3 region has the DNA TGCGCCAGCAGCCCTGGACTAAACTCCTACGAGCAGTACTTC. Its translation: CASSPGLNSYEQYF. The variable domain in full, with the rest retrieved from reference TRBV5-1 and TRBJ2-7, is KAGVTQTPRYLIKTRGQQVTLSCSPISGHRSVSWYQQTPGQGLQFLFEYFSETQRNKGNFPGRFSGRQFSNSRSEMNVSTLELGDSALYLCASSPGLNSYEQYFGPGTRLTVT.

The chain couples TRBV7-2 to TRBJ1-5; unclear D gene. Germline CDR1 SGHTA, CDR2 FQGNSA. CDR3 length equals 13 residues. Between the trimmed V and J ends, which lost 1 base and 6 bases, there was a span of 7 bases. CDR3 nucleotides: TGTGCCAGCAGCTTAGAACCGGGTCAGCCCCAGCATTTT. This gives the protein CASSLEPGQPQHF.

The chain employs TRBV3-1 (or the pseudogene TRBV3-2) and TRBJ2-7; D is possibly TRBD1 (6 bases). V shed 1 base and J shed 2 bases, with 9 bases lying between them. There are 14 residues in the CDR3. Germline CDR1 reads LGHDT; CDR2 reads YNNKEL (reference sequence). The CDR3 bases are TGTGCCAGCAGCCAAGCAGGGGAGCCCTACGAGCAGTACTTC. Its protein is CASSQAGEPYEQYF.

This clone turned up a few times. This chain uses TRBV7-2 with TRBJ2-7; 7 bases are shared with TRBD1. The CDR3 sequence is 14 residues long. Germline CDR1 is SGHTA and CDR2 is FQGNSA. The ends lost 4 bases at V and 6 bases at J; junction bases unmatched: 9. The CDR3 nucleotides read TGTGCCAGCAGCTCCCGGACAGGCGAGGGCGAGCAGTACTTC. It is translated as CASSSRTGEGEQYF.

The rearrangement uses TRBV5-6 and TRBJ2-3; TRBD2 is a possible D gene (6 bases). Trimming stripped 0 bases from V and 9 bases from J, with 11 bases between. Germline-derived CDR1 and CDR2 are SGHDT and YYEEEE. The CDR3 has 13 residues. CDR3 nucleotide sequence: TGTGCCAGCAGCTTGGCGGGGGTCGGAACGCAGTATTTT. Its translation is CASSLAGVGTQYF.

V and J are TRBV7-3 and TRBJ2-3; 8 nucleotides align to TRBD2. Germline assignment: CDR1 SGHTA and CDR2 FQGTGA. V shed 4 bases, J shed 6 bases, and the junction held 6 bases outside the gene matches. The CDR3 is made up of 14 amino acids. DNA for the CDR3: TGTGCCAGCAGCTGGCGGGGGGCCTCGGATACGCAGTATTTT. Amino acid sequence: CASSWRGASDTQYF.

V gene TRBV2 combines with J gene TRBJ2-3; D is unresolved. CDR1 is SNHLY, CDR2 FYNNEI, per germline. Deletions cut 6 bases from V and 3 bases from J, with 16 bases between. CDR3 length: 15 residues. In nucleotides, the CDR3 is TGTGCCAGCAGATCTCGCGGAGACCTTACAGATACGCAGTATTTT. Protein sequence: CASRSRGDLTDTQYF.

This chain links TRBV4-1 with TRBJ2-3, with TRBD2 matching over 7 bases. The CDR3 is made up of 14 amino acids. Trimming at V came to 4 bases and at J to 6 bases, leaving 7 bases not matched to a gene. CDR1 is MGHRA, CDR2 YSYEKL, per germline. The CDR3, as DNA: TGCGCCAGCAGCCGCGGGGGACCCGGGGATACGCAGTATTTT. This translates into CASSRGGPGDTQYF.

This chain joins TRBV5-1 and TRBJ1-2; possible D gene TRBD1, 6 bases. The CDR3 contains 14 residues. CDR1 is SGHRS and CDR2 is YFSETQ in the germline V gene. Trimming pared 2 bases from V and 4 bases from J, leaving 12 bases between. CDR3 region: CASSLADRIYGYTF. The CDR3 DNA sequence: TGCGCCAGCAGCTTAGCTGACAGGATCTATGGCTACACCTTC. The whole variable domain, remainder taken from reference TRBV5-1 and TRBJ1-2, is KAGVTQTPRYLIKTRGQQVTLSCSPISGHRSVSWYQQTPGQGLQFLFEYFSETQRNKGNFPGRFSGRQFSNSRSEMNVSTLELGDSALYLCASSLADRIYGYTFGSGTRLTVV.

V usage is TRBV18 and J usage is TRBJ2-5, with TRBD2 matching 13 bases. The CDR3 sequence is 17 residues long. The V and J ends lost 4 bases and 2 bases, in that order; junction bases with no gene match: 7. Looked up from germline, CDR1 is KGHSH and CDR2 is LQKENI. Here the CDR3 DNA reads TGTGCCAGCTCACTTGCGCGACTAGCGGGGGGTCAAGAGACCCAGTACTTC. It yields the protein CASSLARLAGGQETQYF.

This chain joins TRBV3-1 (or the pseudogene TRBV3-2) and TRBJ1-4; weak D call: TRBD1 (5 bases). The germline V and J ends were trimmed by 6 bases and 8 bases, with 16 bases remaining between them. Germline V gene lookup returns CDR1 LGHDT and CDR2 YNNKEL (reference sequence). CDR3 length: 14 residues. CDR3 sequence: CASRHPNTGEKLFF. CDR3 nucleotide sequence: TGTGCCAGCAGACACCCGAATACAGGAGAAAAACTGTTTTTT.

V usage is TRBV4-2 and J usage is TRBJ1-2; no reliable D call. There are 16 residues in the CDR3. Germline lookup yields CDR1 LGHNA and CDR2 YNFKEQ. V was trimmed by 1 base and J by 7 bases, leaving 19 bases between them. This CDR3 is CASSQAFEAARIGYTF. CDR3 in DNA: TGTGCCAGCAGCCAAGCATTTGAGGCAGCCCGGATTGGCTACACCTTC.

The rearrangement joins TRBV11-2 to TRBJ2-1; a weak D match, TRBD2 (5 bases). The CDR3 extends over 18 amino acids. The V end was cut by 2 bases, the J end by 0 bases, with 17 bases between. Germline loops: CDR1 SGHAT, CDR2 FQNNGV. DNA for the CDR3: TGTGCCAGCAGCTTAATGAGGGCCGATTCCCGCTCCTACAATGAGCAGTTCTTC. Its translation: CASSLMRADSRSYNEQFF.

V is TRBV24-1 and J is TRBJ2-3, with a weak D call TRBD2 (7 bases). V lost 4 bases to trimming and J lost 5 bases, with 15 bases between them. Germline V gene lookup returns CDR1 KGHDR and CDR2 SFDVKD. This CDR3 comprises 15 residues. CDR3 sequence reads: CATSDPRGAGDTQYF. The CDR3 DNA is TGTGCCACCAGTGACCCTCGGGGGGCTGGAGATACGCAGTATTTT.

J is TRBJ2-1 and V is TRBV25-1; 9 nucleotides line up with TRBD2. This CDR3 region has 14 residues. Germline CDR1 MGHDK, CDR2 SYGVNS. V trimming: 6 bases; J trimming: 6 bases; junction bases outside the gene matches: 6. The CDR3 nucleotides are TGTGCCAGCAGCCTTAGCGGGGGAGTCAATGAGCAGTTCTTC. Its protein product is CASSLSGGVNEQFF.

In its sample, this clone was seen once. V gene TRBV5-1 combines with J gene TRBJ2-1, with TRBD2 matching 11 bases. Germline CDR1 and CDR2: SGHRS and YFSETQ. The CDR3 is 16 residues long. J lost 10 bases, V lost 3 bases, and 12 bases had no gene match. The CDR3 DNA sequence: TGCGCCAGCAGCTATAGCGGGGGGGCCTCTGCACGGGAGCAGTTCTTC. Translation gives CASSYSGGASAREQFF.